This TCR beta chain was observed in a study of memory CD4+ T cells and cytomegalovirus serostatus. Study-level information: Healthy Belgian adult donors included fewer than 10 CMV-positive and fewer than 25 CMV-negative people.

The sort gate was single viable CD3+CD4+CD8-CD45RO+ cells for memory CD4+ T cells. V lost 1 base and J lost 9; bases outside the gene matches: 7. The CDR3 is 15 amino acids. Germline CDR1 is SGHRS and CDR2 is YFSETQ. Clones were sequenced by immunoSEQ multiplex PCR, and TCRdb holds only the in-frame ones, with some missing. Among about 45,000 clones, 60% to 80% were seen once, and the ten largest hold around 0.91%. Notes on this clone: The antigen is unknown.

Study-wide findings and caveats: The CMV-associated TCR signature appears largely within the CD4+ memory repertoire.

The sample was memory CD4+ T cells from blood. The V and J genes are TRBV5-1 and TRBJ2-1; TRBD2 agrees at 10 bases. The source is an adult in good health and CMV-seronegative. The CDR3 is CASSLQLAGTGEQFF. CDR3 nucleotide sequence: TGCGCCAGCAGCTTGCAACTAGCGGGGACTGGTGAGCAGTTCTTC.